This entry lists 30 T cell receptor beta chains sequenced from one sample in a study of response to subunit inactivated influenza vaccine. Via MiXCR, TCRdb re-called the RT-PCR reads, giving one row per CDR3 protein. The data hold about 520,000 distinct CDR3 sequences, with about 7.2% observed a single time. The sequences come from PBMCs from blood, collected around 25 months after vaccination. The origin of the receptors is a man between 50 and 75 years old who received an inactivated influenza vaccine.

This clonotype was recorded a few times. The chain uses TRBV29-1 and TRBJ2-5; TRBD1 matches at 8 bases. This CDR3 region has 14 residues. V gave up 4 bases and J gave up 5 bases; unmatched junction bases: 9. CDR1 and CDR2 (germline): SQVTM, ANQGSEA. The CDR3 loop is CSVAPGTGTETQYF. DNA of the CDR3: TGCAGCGTTGCCCCCGGGACAGGAACGGAGACCCAGTACTTC.

A few counts support this clonotype. This sequence joins TRBV12-3 or TRBV12-4 and TRBJ1-2; D gene unclear. The CDR3 totals 9 residues. V was shortened by 4 bases and J by 14 bases, with 8 bases between the two germline ends. The CDR3: CASSSVETF. CDR3 DNA: TGTGCCAGCAGTTCGGTAGAAACCTTC.

This clonotype was seen only a few times. The chain uses TRBV9 and TRBJ2-5, with D possibly matching TRBD1 (5 bases). The CDR3 runs 17 residues. Trimming left V 6 bases short and J 5 bases short, with 26 bases between. CDR1 and CDR2 (germline): SGDLS, YYNGEE. CDR3 sequence: CASINIQQERTGETQYF. The DNA of the CDR3 is TGTGCCAGCATCAATATCCAACAGGAGCGCACCGGGGAGACCCAGTACTTC.

In its sample, this clonotype was seen many times. The chain is built from TRBV12-3 or TRBV12-4 and TRBJ2-3; the D gene is possibly TRBD1 (6 bases). The CDR3 has 17 amino acids. Trimming took 0 bases from V and 5 from J, leaving 18 bases between them. The CDR3 region is CASSLATGPISGDTQYF. Here the CDR3 DNA reads TGTGCCAGCAGTTTAGCGACAGGTCCCATTTCTGGAGATACGCAGTATTTT.

This clonotype appeared many times. The rearrangement uses TRBV29-1 and TRBJ2-5; TRBD2 matches at 11 bases. CDR3 size: 15 residues. CDR1 SQVTM and CDR2 ANQGSEA come from the germline V gene. The V and J ends lost 3 bases and 2 bases, in that order; junction bases with no gene match: 5. CDR3 sequence: CSVDTSGSFQETQYF. The CDR3 nucleotides read TGCAGCGTTGACACTAGCGGGAGTTTTCAAGAGACCCAGTACTTC.

This clonotype was picked up a small number of times. Since the CDR3 does not end with the conserved phenylalanine or tryptophan, this likely comes from a read error. The limits of the CDR3 on the DNA are not certain, so only TCRdb's listed CDR3 is given. This rearrangement joins TRBV12-2 to TRBJ2-1. TRBV12-2 has pseudogene status. Both ends counted, the CDR3 spans 8 residues. Here the CDR3 reads CASRAVHL.

The chain employs TRBV5-1 and TRBJ2-7, with TRBD1 identical over 10 bases. This CDR3 is 16 amino acids long. Trimming cost V 4 bases and J 6 bases; bases outside gene matches: 13. From germline, CDR1 is SGHRS and CDR2 YFSETQ. Here the CDR3 reads CASSQAGTGVIGEQYF. CDR3 nucleotide sequence: TGCGCCAGCAGCCAGGCCGGGACAGGGGTTATCGGCGAGCAGTACTTC.

The V gene is TRBV6-1, the J gene TRBJ2-5; D possibly corresponds to TRBD2 (6 bases). Germline loops: CDR1 MNHNS, CDR2 SASEGT. The CDR3 contains 14 residues. The V end was cut by 8 bases, the J end by 0 bases, with 13 bases between. CDR3 bases: TGTGCCAGCGGCAGGAGGGCGTACCAAGAGACCCAGTACTTC. Translating it yields CASGRRAYQETQYF.

This clonotype was counted only a few times. The chain carries TRBV5-6 and TRBJ2-7; tentatively, D is TRBD2 (6 bases). In germline, CDR1 is SGHDT, CDR2 YYEEEE. This CDR3 contains 13 residues. V was cut by 0 bases and J by 4 bases, with 8 bases left in between. The CDR3 region is CASSLGEAYEQYF. The CDR3 DNA reads as TGTGCCAGCAGCTTGGGGGAGGCTTACGAGCAGTACTTC.

The rearrangement links TRBV15 to TRBJ1-6; 12 nucleotides line up with TRBD1. From germline, CDR1 is LNHNV and CDR2 YYDKDF (reference sequence). There are 16 residues in the CDR3. Germline trimming cut 5 bases from V and 8 bases from J; bases unmatched to any gene: 7. The CDR3 loop reads CATSGPGTGGDSPLHF. CDR3 nucleotides: TGTGCCACCAGCGGACCCGGGACAGGGGGCGATTCACCCCTCCACTTT.

This rearrangement joins TRBV7-9 to TRBJ2-3; D may be TRBD1 (5 bases). V lost 1 base, J lost 5 bases, and 10 bases lay in between. Germline CDR1 is SEHNR and CDR2 is FQNEAQ (reference sequence). This CDR3 has 14 residues. The CDR3 sequence is CASSLVGARDTQYF. The CDR3 DNA sequence: TGTGCCAGCAGCTTAGTAGGGGCTCGAGATACGCAGTATTTT.

In its sample, this clonotype was seen a few times. The chain couples TRBV20-1 to TRBJ2-3, with 9 bases fitting TRBD2. This CDR3 region has 15 residues. The V gene's germline CDR1 is DFQATT and CDR2 SNEGSKA (reference sequence). Germline trimming cut 1 base from V and 5 bases from J; bases unmatched to any gene: 7. CDR3 amino acids: CSARGVAGARDTQYF. The DNA of the CDR3 is TGCAGTGCTAGAGGAGTAGCGGGGGCGAGAGATACGCAGTATTTT.

This clonotype has just a few counts. This rearrangement joins TRBV4-1 to TRBJ2-7; D gene ambiguous. The V gene's germline CDR1 is MGHRA and CDR2 YSYEKL. The V and J ends lost 0 bases and 4 bases respectively, with 13 bases between them. This CDR3 has 15 residues. CDR3 sequence (DNA): TGCGCCAGCAGCCAAGATGAACAGTTCATATACGAGCAGTACTTC. It yields the protein CASSQDEQFIYEQYF.

The genes are TRBV4-3 and TRBJ1-2; D is ambiguous. The CDR3 covers 14 residues. The germline V gene has CDR1 LGHNA and CDR2 YSLEER. Trimming took off 0 bases at V and 6 bases at J, with 11 bases between the two ends. CDR3 bases: TGCGCCAGCAGCCAAGATTGGGCACTCGATGGCTACACCTTC. Protein product: CASSQDWALDGYTF.

This clonotype was seen a few times. The rearrangement links TRBV7-2 to TRBJ2-1, with 15 positions matching TRBD2. V gave up 1 base and J gave up 15 bases; unmatched junction bases: 10. The CDR3 has 16 residues. Germline CDR1 SGHTA, CDR2 FQGNSA. CDR3 amino acids: CASSLGLRTSGRGAFF. The CDR3 bases are TGTGCCAGCAGCTTAGGTTTGAGGACTAGCGGGAGGGGCGCGTTCTTC.

This chain uses TRBV5-1 with TRBJ2-1; TRBD1 aligns across 11 bases. CDR3 length equals 16 residues. Trimming took 0 bases from V and 7 from J; bases not matched to a gene: 6. The germline gives CDR1 SGHRS, CDR2 YFSETQ. The CDR3 coding sequence is TGCGCCAGCAGCTTGGTAGGACAGGGGGCTTGGAATGAGCAGTTCTTC. It specifies CASSLVGQGAWNEQFF.

The chain links TRBV6-2 or TRBV6-3 to TRBJ2-6; D might be TRBD1 or TRBD2, each matching 5 bases. Germline loops: CDR1 MNHEY, CDR2 SVGEGT. V shed 4 bases and J shed 3 bases, with 16 bases lying between them. This CDR3 has 17 amino acids. The CDR3 sequence: CASSSGRLKGGANVLTF. DNA of the CDR3: TGTGCCAGCAGTTCGGGACGGCTCAAGGGTGGGGCCAACGTCCTGACTTTC.

This clonotype has more than one count but fewer than ten. CDR3 loop: CASSQSALVHTQYF. The CDR3 DNA follows: TGTGCCAGCAGTCAATCGGCACTAGTCCATACGCAGTATTTT. The rearrangement links TRBV2 to TRBJ2-3; tentatively, D is TRBD2 (5 bases). Trimming left V 5 bases short and J 7 bases short, with 16 bases between. Germline lookup yields CDR1 SNHLY and CDR2 FYNNEI. The CDR3 sequence is 14 residues long.

The chain recombines TRBV12-3 or TRBV12-4 with TRBJ1-2, with unresolved D. The CDR3 contains 12 residues. V was pared by 2 bases and J by 4 bases, with 5 bases between. The DNA for the CDR3 is TGTGCCAGCAGTTTACGGCCCTATGGCTACACCTTC. The encoded protein is CASSLRPYGYTF.

J is TRBJ1-1 and V is TRBV20-1, with D unclear. Deletions cut 1 base from V and 3 bases from J, with 12 bases between. The V gene's germline CDR1 is DFQATT and CDR2 SNEGSKA (reference sequence). This CDR3 has 14 residues. The CDR3 DNA follows: TGCAGTGCTAGAGTCGCCCTCGAGGACACTGAAGCTTTCTTT. It specifies CSARVALEDTEAFF.

The J gene is TRBJ2-5, the V gene TRBV7-2; a possible D gene is TRBD1 (6 bases). The CDR3 covers 14 residues. In germline, CDR1 is SGHTA, CDR2 FQGNSA. The ends were cut back, 5 bases at V and 5 bases at J, with 15 bases in the middle. The CDR3: CASSASGVWETQYF. The CDR3 DNA reads as TGTGCCAGCAGCGCGTCAGGGGTTTGGGAGACCCAGTACTTC.

This clonotype has more than one count but fewer than ten. This chain joins TRBV20-1 and TRBJ2-5; possible D gene TRBD1, 5 bases. CDR1 DFQATT and CDR2 SNEGSKA come from the germline V gene (reference sequence). Trimming shortened V by 6 bases and J by 0 bases, and 14 bases separated the two germline ends. CDR3 size: 14 residues. CDR3 nucleotides: TGCAGTGCAGACGTAGGGGTGAACCAAGAGACCCAGTACTTC. Amino acid sequence: CSADVGVNQETQYF.

There are a few counts of this clonotype. The chain joins TRBV10-3 to TRBJ2-7, with TRBD2 identical over 10 bases. Germline CDR1 ENHRY, CDR2 SYGVKD. J gave up 4 bases and V 3 bases, and 6 bases lay outside the gene matches. The CDR3 is 15 amino acids. The CDR3: CAISDLAGAGYEQYF. The CDR3 DNA sequence: TGTGCCATCAGTGATCTAGCGGGAGCGGGGTACGAGCAGTACTTC.

This clonotype has a count of ten or more. CDR3 DNA sequence: TGCAGCGTTGGTGGGGGGACCGATATTGATCAGCCCCAGCATTTT. This sequence encodes CSVGGGTDIDQPQHF. V gene TRBV29-1 combines with J gene TRBJ1-5; TRBD1 is a possible D gene (5 bases). CDR1 and CDR2 (germline): SQVTM, ANQGSEA. Deletions cut 4 bases from V and 5 bases from J, with 18 bases between. This CDR3 comprises 15 residues.

The V gene is TRBV20-1, the J gene TRBJ1-6; D is undetermined. V was trimmed by 5 bases and J by 3 bases, leaving 14 bases between them. CDR1 is DFQATT, CDR2 SNEGSKA, per germline (reference sequence). The CDR3 totals 15 residues. The CDR3, as DNA: TGCAGTGCTGGAGCTCAACTGAACTATAATTCACCCCTCCACTTT. It yields the protein CSAGAQLNYNSPLHF.

This clonotype was picked up many times. The rearrangement links TRBV4-3 to TRBJ2-7; 7 positions agree with TRBD2. Unmatched junction bases numbered 14, after V lost 3 bases and J lost 6 bases. This CDR3 spans 16 amino acids. Per germline, CDR1 LGHNA and CDR2 YSLEER. The CDR3 loop reads CASSHGRIDGRSEQYF. In nucleotides, the CDR3 is TGCGCCAGCAGCCACGGAAGGATAGACGGGAGGTCCGAGCAGTACTTC.

This clonotype was counted ten times or more. The rearrangement uses TRBV3-1 and TRBJ2-1; TRBD2 agrees at 9 bases. There are 15 residues in the CDR3. V trimming: 3 bases; J trimming: 5 bases; junction bases outside the gene matches: 5. Germline V lookup: CDR1 LGHDT, CDR2 YNNKEL (reference sequence). The CDR3 region has the DNA TGTGCCAGCAGCCATACGACTAGCGGAAACAATGAGCAGTTCTTC. This gives the protein CASSHTTSGNNEQFF.

The chain is built from TRBV4-3 and TRBJ2-4; D is undetermined. Trimming stripped 4 bases from V and 5 bases from J, with 9 bases between. This CDR3 is 13 amino acids long. Per germline, CDR1 LGHNA and CDR2 YSLEER. The DNA of the CDR3 is TGCGCCAGCAGCCTAGTAATTGAAAACATTCAGTACTTC. Protein: CASSLVIENIQYF.

The table lists this clonotype with many counts. The chain uses TRBV7-9 and TRBJ2-5; TRBD1 aligns across 8 bases. The CDR3 sequence is 17 residues long. The J segment lost 4 bases and the V segment lost 5 bases, leaving 15 bases of the junction unmatched. CDR1 is SEHNR, CDR2 FQNEAQ, per germline (reference sequence). CDR3 in DNA: TGTGCCAGCAGCCTAAAGACTTGGGGCAGGGGGCCAGAGACCCAGTACTTC. It encodes CASSLKTWGRGPETQYF.

This clonotype was recorded a few times. The V call is TRBV5-1, the J call TRBJ1-4, with TRBD1 as a possible D gene (6 bases). Germline V lookup: CDR1 SGHRS, CDR2 YFSETQ. V was clipped by 1 base and J by 8 bases, with 12 bases between them. This CDR3 comprises 14 residues. The CDR3, as DNA: TGCGCCAGCAGCTTGAGGGGGGGCGAAGAAAAACTGTTTTTT. As protein: CASSLRGGEEKLFF.